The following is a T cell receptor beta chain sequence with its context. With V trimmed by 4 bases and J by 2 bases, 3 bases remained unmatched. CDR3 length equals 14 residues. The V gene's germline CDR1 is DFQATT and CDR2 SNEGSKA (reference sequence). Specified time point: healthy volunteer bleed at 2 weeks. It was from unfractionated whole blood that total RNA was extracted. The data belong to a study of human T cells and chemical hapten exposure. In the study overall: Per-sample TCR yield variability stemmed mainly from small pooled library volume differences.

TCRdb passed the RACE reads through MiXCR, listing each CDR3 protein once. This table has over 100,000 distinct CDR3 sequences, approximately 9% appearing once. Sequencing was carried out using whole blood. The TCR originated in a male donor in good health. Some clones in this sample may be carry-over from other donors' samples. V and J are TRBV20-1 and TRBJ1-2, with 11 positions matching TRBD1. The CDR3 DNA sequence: TGCAGTGCTACCGGACAGGGGGCAAACTATGGCTACACCTTC. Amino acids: CSATGQGANYGYTF.